This TCR beta chain was captured by sequencing in a study of T cell repertoires in cytomegalovirus infection. Study-wide context: Matching HLA type and CMV infection were both indicated by public TCR beta signatures.

TCRdb reanalysed the reads using MiXCR and keeps one entry per CDR3 protein. This table has about 310,000 distinct CDR3 sequences, 20% to 30% appearing once. In its sample, this clonotype was seen once. Its cognate antigen is unknown. Overall study results and limits: CMV carriers having the relevant HLA were flagged by cumulative public TCR beta family frequency. HLA-C-restricted, CMV-specific TCR beta clonotypes were dominant ex vivo.

CDR3 length: 14 residues. Germline V CDR1 and CDR2: SGHDN, FVKESK. V was trimmed by 1 base and J by 5 bases, leaving 8 bases between them. The chain recombines TRBV14 with TRBJ2-2, with a tentative D call TRBD2 (6 bases). The receptor comes from a human donor in good health (CMV status not recorded). Some clones in this sample may be carry-over from other donors' samples. The starting material was cultured PBMCs, obtained from culture after CMV antigen stimulation. This chain's CDR3 is CASSQGAGTGELFF. CDR3 DNA sequence: TGTGCCAGCAGCCAAGGGGCGGGGACCGGGGAGCTGTTTTTT.